The sequence of this TCR beta chain was determined in a study of blood T cell repertoires in COVID-19. V lost 6 bases to trimming and J lost 2 bases, with 14 bases between them. CDR1 is MNHEY and CDR2 is SVGAGI in the germline V gene. CDR3 length equals 15 residues. Produced via immunoSEQ multiplex PCR; TCRdb's table is partial and in-frame only. The sample has around 160,000 clones, approximately 80% seen once. V usage is TRBV6-5 and J usage is TRBJ2-1; tentatively, D is TRBD1 (5 bases). Sequencing was done on a sample of peripheral blood. This TCR was recovered from a woman between 35 and 50 years old with active or convalescent COVID-19. CDR3 sequence: CASRPGYGTYNEQFF. The CDR3 bases are TGTGCCAGCAGACCAGGGTATGGTACCTACAATGAGCAGTTCTTC.